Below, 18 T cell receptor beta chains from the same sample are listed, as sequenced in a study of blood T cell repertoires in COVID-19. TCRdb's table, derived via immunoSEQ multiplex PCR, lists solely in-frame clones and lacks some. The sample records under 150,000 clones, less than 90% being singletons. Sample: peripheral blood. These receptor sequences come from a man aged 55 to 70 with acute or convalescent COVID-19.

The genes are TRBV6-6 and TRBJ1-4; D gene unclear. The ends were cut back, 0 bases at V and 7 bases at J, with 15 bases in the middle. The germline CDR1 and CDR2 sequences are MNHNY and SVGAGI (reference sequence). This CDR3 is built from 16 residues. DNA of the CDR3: TGTGCCAGCAGTTACTCGAGTGTCGGCCGGGGTGAAAAACTGTTTTTT. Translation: CASSYSSVGRGEKLFF.

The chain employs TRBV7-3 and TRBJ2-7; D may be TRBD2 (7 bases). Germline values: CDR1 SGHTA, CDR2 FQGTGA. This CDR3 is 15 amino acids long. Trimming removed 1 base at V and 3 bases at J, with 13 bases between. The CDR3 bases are TGTGCCAGCAGCTTAAAGGGGGGGCCGTTCTACGAGCAGTACTTC. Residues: CASSLKGGPFYEQYF.

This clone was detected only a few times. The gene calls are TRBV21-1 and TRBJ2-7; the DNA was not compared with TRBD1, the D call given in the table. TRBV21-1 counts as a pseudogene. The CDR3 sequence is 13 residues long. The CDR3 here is CASRGQGPYEQYF. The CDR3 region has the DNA TGTGCCAGCAGGGGACAGGGTCCCTACGAGCAGTACTTC.

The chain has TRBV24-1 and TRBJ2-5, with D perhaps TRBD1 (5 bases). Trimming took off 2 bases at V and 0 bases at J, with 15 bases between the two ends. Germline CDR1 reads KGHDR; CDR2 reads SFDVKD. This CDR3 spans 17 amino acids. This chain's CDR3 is CATSDWPQGGYQETQYF. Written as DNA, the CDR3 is TGTGCCACCAGTGATTGGCCCCAGGGCGGATACCAAGAGACCCAGTACTTC.

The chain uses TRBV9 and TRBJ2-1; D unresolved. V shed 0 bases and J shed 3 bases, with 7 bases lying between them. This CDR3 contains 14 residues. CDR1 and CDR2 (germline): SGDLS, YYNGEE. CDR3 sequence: CASSVATGYNEQFF. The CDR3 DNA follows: TGTGCCAGCAGCGTAGCTACGGGCTACAATGAGCAGTTCTTC.

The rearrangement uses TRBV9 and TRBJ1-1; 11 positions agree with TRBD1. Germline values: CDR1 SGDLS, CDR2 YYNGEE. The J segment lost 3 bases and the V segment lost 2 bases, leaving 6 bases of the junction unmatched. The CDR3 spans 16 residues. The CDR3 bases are TGTGCCAGCAGCGTCTGGACAGGGGGCGCCGACACTGAAGCTTTCTTT. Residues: CASSVWTGGADTEAFF.

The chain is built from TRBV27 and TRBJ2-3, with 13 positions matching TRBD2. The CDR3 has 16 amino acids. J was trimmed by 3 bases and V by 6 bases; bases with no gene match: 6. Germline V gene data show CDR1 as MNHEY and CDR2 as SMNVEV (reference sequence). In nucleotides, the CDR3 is TGTGCCAGCAGGGAAGGACTAGCGGGGGTGACAGATACGCAGTATTTT. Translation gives CASREGLAGVTDTQYF.

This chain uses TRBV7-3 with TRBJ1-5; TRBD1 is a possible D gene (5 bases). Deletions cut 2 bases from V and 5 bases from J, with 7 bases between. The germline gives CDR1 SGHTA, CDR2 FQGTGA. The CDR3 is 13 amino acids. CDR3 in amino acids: CASSLGGDQPQHF. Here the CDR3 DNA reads TGTGCCAGCAGCTTAGGGGGGGATCAGCCCCAGCATTTT.

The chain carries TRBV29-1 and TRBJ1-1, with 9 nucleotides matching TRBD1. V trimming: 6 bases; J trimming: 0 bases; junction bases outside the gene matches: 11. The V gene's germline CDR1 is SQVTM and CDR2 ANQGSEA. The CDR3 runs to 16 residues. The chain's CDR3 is CSVIMADRGVNTEAFF. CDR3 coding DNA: TGCAGCGTGATAATGGCCGACAGGGGGGTGAACACTGAAGCTTTCTTT.

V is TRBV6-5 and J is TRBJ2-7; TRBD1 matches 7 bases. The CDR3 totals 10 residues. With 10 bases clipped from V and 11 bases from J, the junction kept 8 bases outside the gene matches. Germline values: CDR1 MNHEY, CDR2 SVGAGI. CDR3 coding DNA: TGTGCCACCCAGACAGGGAAAGAGTACTTC. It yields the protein CATQTGKEYF.

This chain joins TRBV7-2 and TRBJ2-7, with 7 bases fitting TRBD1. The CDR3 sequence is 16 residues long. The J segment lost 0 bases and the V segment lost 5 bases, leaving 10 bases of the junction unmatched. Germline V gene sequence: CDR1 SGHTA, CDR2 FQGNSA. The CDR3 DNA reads TGTGCCAGCAGCCCTACAGGGGCCCTAAGCTCCTACGAGCAGTACTTC. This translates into CASSPTGALSSYEQYF.

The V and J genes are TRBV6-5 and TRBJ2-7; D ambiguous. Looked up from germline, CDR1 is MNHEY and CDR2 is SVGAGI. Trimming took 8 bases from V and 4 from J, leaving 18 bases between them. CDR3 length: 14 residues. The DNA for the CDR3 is TGTGCCAGCGGATACCAAGTCATGACATACGAGCAGTACTTC. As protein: CASGYQVMTYEQYF.

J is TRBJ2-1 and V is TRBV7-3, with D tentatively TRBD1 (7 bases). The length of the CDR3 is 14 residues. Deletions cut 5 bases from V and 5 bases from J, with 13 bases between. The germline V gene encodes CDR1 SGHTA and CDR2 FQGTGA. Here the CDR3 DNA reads TGTGCCAGCAGCCTACAGGGGACTCACAATGAGCAGTTCTTC. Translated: CASSLQGTHNEQFF.

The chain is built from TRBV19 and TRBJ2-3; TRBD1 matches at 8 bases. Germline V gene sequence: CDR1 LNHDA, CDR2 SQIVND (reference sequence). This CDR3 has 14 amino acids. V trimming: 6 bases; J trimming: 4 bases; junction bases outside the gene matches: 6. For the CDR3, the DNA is TGTGCCAGTAGCACCGGGACAGGAGCAGATACGCAGTATTTT. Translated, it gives CASSTGTGADTQYF.

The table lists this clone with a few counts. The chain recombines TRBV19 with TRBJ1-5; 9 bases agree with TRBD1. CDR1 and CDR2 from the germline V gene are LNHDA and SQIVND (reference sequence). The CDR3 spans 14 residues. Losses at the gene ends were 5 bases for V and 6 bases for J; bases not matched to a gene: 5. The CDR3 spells CASSSDRGVQPQHF. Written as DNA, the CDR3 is TGTGCCAGTAGTTCTGACAGGGGGGTTCAGCCCCAGCATTTT.

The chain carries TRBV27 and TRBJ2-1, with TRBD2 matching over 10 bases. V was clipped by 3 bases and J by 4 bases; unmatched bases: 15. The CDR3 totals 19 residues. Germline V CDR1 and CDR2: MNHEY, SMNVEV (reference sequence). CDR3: CASSLVGLAGVALYNEQFF. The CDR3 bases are TGTGCCAGCAGTTTGGTCGGGCTAGCGGGAGTAGCCCTATACAATGAGCAGTTCTTC.

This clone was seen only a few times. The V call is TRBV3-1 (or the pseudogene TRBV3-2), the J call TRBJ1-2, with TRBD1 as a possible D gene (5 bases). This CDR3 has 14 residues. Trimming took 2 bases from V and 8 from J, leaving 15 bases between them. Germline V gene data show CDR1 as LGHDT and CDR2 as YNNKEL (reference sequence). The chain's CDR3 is CASSQSPTRGGYTF. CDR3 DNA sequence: TGTGCCAGCAGCCAATCGCCTACAAGGGGAGGCTACACCTTC.

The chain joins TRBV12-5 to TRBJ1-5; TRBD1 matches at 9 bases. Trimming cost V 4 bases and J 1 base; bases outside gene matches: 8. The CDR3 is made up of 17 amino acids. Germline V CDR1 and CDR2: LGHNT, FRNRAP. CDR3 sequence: CASGWIQGARSNQPQHF. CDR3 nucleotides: TGTGCTAGTGGTTGGATACAGGGGGCTAGGAGCAATCAGCCCCAGCATTTT.